The 16 T cell receptor beta chains given below trace back to one sample, sequenced in a study of long-term antiretroviral therapy in people with HIV. Survey-level immunoSEQ v3.0 assays were run. Repertoires were generated with immunoSEQ multiplex PCR, while TCRdb's copy carries only in-frame clones and drops some. The sample records about 33,000 clones, about 95% being singletons. The material was unsorted PBMCs, obtained approximately 6.6 years after starting antiretroviral therapy. These receptors were obtained from a man aged 25-45 years with HIV.

This clone was seen only once. The chain combines TRBV9 with TRBJ2-7; TRBD1 agrees at 8 bases. Germline assignment: CDR1 SGDLS and CDR2 YYNGEE. V was clipped by 0 bases and J by 4 bases; unmatched bases: 6. This CDR3 contains 15 residues. The CDR3 DNA reads TGTGCCAGCAGCGTAGGGACAGGGACGAGTTACGAGCAGTACTTC. The encoded protein is CASSVGTGTSYEQYF.

This chain joins TRBV9 and TRBJ2-5, with D uncertain. CDR1 is SGDLS, CDR2 YYNGEE, per germline. The CDR3 totals 12 residues. Trimming shortened V by 3 bases and J by 4 bases, and 7 bases separated the two germline ends. The CDR3 nucleotides are TGTGCCAGCAGCGGGATTGGAGAGACCCAGTACTTC. Its translation is CASSGIGETQYF. Full variable domain (missing parts from reference TRBV9 and TRBJ2-5): DSGVTQTPKHLITATGQRVTLRCSPRSGDLSVYWYQQSLDQGLQFLIQYYNGEERAKGNILERFSAQQFPDLHSELNLSSLELGDSALYFCASSGIGETQYFGPGTRLLVL.

The count of this clone is one. The gene calls are TRBV15 and TRBJ2-3; TRBD1 matches 7 bases. Germline loops: CDR1 LNHNV, CDR2 YYDKDF (reference sequence). V gave up 4 bases and J gave up 6 bases; unmatched junction bases: 10. The CDR3 is made up of 15 amino acids. The CDR3 nucleotides read TGTGCCACCAGCAAAACGGGACAGCTGGGGGATACGCAGTATTTT. It codes for CATSKTGQLGDTQYF.

J is TRBJ2-3 and V is TRBV7-3; D not resolved. Germline-derived CDR1 and CDR2 are SGHTA and FQGTGA. The CDR3 covers 14 residues. V shed 2 bases and J shed 1 base, with 7 bases lying between them. CDR3 loop: CASSLVGGTDTQYF. In DNA form, the CDR3 reads TGTGCCAGCAGCTTAGTGGGTGGCACAGATACGCAGTATTTT.

The chain has TRBV7-6 and TRBJ2-3; D might be TRBD2 (6 bases). From germline, CDR1 is SGHVS and CDR2 FNYEAQ. V shed 2 bases and J shed 0 bases, with 15 bases lying between them. The length of the CDR3 is 17 residues. CDR3 DNA: TGTGCCAGCAGCTTAATCGCCGGGACTCTTAGCACAGATACGCAGTATTTT. Its protein product is CASSLIAGTLSTDTQYF.

V and J are TRBV4-1 and TRBJ2-5, with 8 nucleotides matching TRBD2. CDR1 MGHRA and CDR2 YSYEKL come from the germline V gene. V dropped 0 bases and J dropped 5; count of bases not matched to a gene: 11. This CDR3 spans 17 amino acids. Here the CDR3 reads CASSQEGMGLGRETQYF. The CDR3 bases are TGCGCCAGCAGCCAAGAGGGTATGGGACTAGGTAGGGAGACCCAGTACTTC.

The V and J genes are TRBV7-6 and TRBJ1-5; D uncertain. The V and J ends lost 5 bases and 4 bases respectively, with 9 bases between them. Germline-derived CDR1 and CDR2 are SGHVS and FNYEAQ. This CDR3 has 13 amino acids. The CDR3 DNA reads TGTGCCAGCAGCACCGACGGTAATCAGCCCCAGCATTTT. This codes for CASSTDGNQPQHF.

In this sample, this clone turned up a few times. J is TRBJ1-3 and V is TRBV27; D is uncertain. With 2 bases removed from V and 3 bases from J, the gap between germline ends came to 11 bases. Germline CDR1 and CDR2: MNHEY and SMNVEV (reference sequence). This CDR3 comprises 15 residues. The CDR3: CASSLKMGVGNTIYF. CDR3 in DNA: TGTGCCAGCAGTTTAAAGATGGGCGTTGGAAACACCATATATTTT.

The chain carries TRBV6-5 and TRBJ2-7; tentatively, D is TRBD2 (5 bases). V shed 7 bases and J shed 6 bases, with 19 bases lying between them. Germline V CDR1 and CDR2: MNHEY, SVGAGI. The CDR3 is made up of 14 amino acids. The CDR3 region has the DNA TGTGCCAGCAAAGCGGTCCCTGGCCGTGGCGAGCAGTACTTC. Protein: CASKAVPGRGEQYF.

The chain carries TRBV7-3 and TRBJ2-2; D not resolved. The CDR3 sequence is 15 residues long. V lost 0 bases, J lost 6 bases, and 11 bases lay in between. The V gene's germline CDR1 is SGHTA and CDR2 FQGTGA. The CDR3 is CASSLTLSGPGELFF. CDR3 DNA: TGTGCCAGCAGCTTAACCCTGTCTGGGCCCGGGGAGCTGTTTTTT. Based on the CDR3 plus reference TRBV7-3 and TRBJ2-2, the full variable domain is GAGVSQTPSNKVTEKGKYVELRCDPISGHTALYWYRQSLGQGPEFLIYFQGTGAADDSGLPNDRFFAVRPEGSVSTLKIQRTERGDSAVYLCASSLTLSGPGELFFGEGSRLTVL.

V is TRBV9 and J is TRBJ1-3; D is unresolved. This CDR3 spans 12 amino acids. V was cut by 3 bases and J by 7 bases, with 8 bases left in between. The germline V gene encodes CDR1 SGDLS and CDR2 YYNGEE. Here the CDR3 reads CASSGLGNTIYF. CDR3 coding DNA: TGTGCCAGCAGCGGCCTCGGGAACACCATATATTTT.

The chain has TRBV5-1 and TRBJ2-1; 7 bases map to TRBD2. With V trimmed by 1 base and J by 4 bases, 5 bases remained unmatched. The germline gives CDR1 SGHRS, CDR2 YFSETQ. CDR3 length equals 15 residues. CDR3: CASSLNLAAYNEQFF. In nucleotides, the CDR3 is TGCGCCAGCAGCTTGAACCTAGCGGCGTACAATGAGCAGTTCTTC.

The J gene is TRBJ1-4, the V gene TRBV4-1; no firm D call. CDR1 is MGHRA, CDR2 YSYEKL, per germline. The CDR3 length is 14 residues. The ends were cut back, 1 base at V and 8 bases at J, with 11 bases in the middle. CDR3 amino acids: CASSQGALGEKLFF. CDR3 sequence (DNA): TGCGCCAGCAGCCAAGGGGCCCTGGGGGAAAAACTGTTTTTT.

This clone has only one observation. The J gene is TRBJ1-4, the V gene TRBV5-6; D unresolved. V gave up 3 bases and J gave up 6 bases, with 3 bases separating them. The CDR3 is 11 residues long. CDR1 is SGHDT and CDR2 is YYEEEE in the germline V gene. The CDR3 loop is CASSSHEKLFF. For the CDR3, the DNA is TGTGCCAGCAGCTCCCATGAAAAACTGTTTTTT.

This clone appeared once. J is TRBJ1-3 and V is TRBV14; D remains ambiguous. The germline V gene encodes CDR1 SGHDN and CDR2 FVKESK. Trimming shortened V by 1 base and J by 8 bases, and 3 bases separated the two germline ends. The CDR3 runs to 11 residues. CDR3 sequence reads: CASSQAHTIYF. As DNA, the CDR3 is TGTGCCAGCAGCCAAGCACACACCATATATTTT.

This chain joins TRBV15 and TRBJ1-1; D uncertain. This CDR3 spans 14 amino acids. Trimming shortened V by 8 bases and J by 1 base, and 14 bases separated the two germline ends. The germline CDR1 and CDR2 sequences are LNHNV and YYDKDF (reference sequence). CDR3 protein: CATRPSHENTEAFF. The CDR3 bases are TGTGCCACCCGGCCCTCGCATGAGAACACTGAAGCTTTCTTT.